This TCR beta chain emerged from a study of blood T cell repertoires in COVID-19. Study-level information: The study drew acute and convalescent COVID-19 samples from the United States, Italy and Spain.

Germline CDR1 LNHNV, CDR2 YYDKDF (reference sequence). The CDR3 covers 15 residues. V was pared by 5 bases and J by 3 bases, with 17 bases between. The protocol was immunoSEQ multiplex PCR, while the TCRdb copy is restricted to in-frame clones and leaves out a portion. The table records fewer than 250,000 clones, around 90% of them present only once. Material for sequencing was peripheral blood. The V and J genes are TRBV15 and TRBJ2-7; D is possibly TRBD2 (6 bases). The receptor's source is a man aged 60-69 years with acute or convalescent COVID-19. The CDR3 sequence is CATSRVGGGFYEQYF. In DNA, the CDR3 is TGTGCCACCAGCCGGGTGGGGGGTGGGTTCTACGAGCAGTACTTC.